The 5 T cell receptor beta chains presented below share a single source sample, sequenced in a study of blood T cell repertoires in COVID-19. TCRdb's copy holds only in-frame clones and misses some; the assay was immunoSEQ multiplex PCR. The table includes 150,000 to 180,000 clones, 75% to 80% detected once. Sequenced: peripheral blood. Receptors originate from a man at least 80 years old with acute or convalescent COVID-19.

The table lists this clone with a count of one. This chain uses TRBV12-3 or TRBV12-4 with TRBJ1-2; D gene uncertain. Trimming cost V 7 bases and J 7 bases, with 13 bases left between them. The CDR3 spans 12 residues. The CDR3 loop is CASTQAGSGYTF. The CDR3 coding sequence is TGTGCCAGCACCCAGGCGGGGTCTGGCTACACCTTC.

The genes are TRBV14 and TRBJ1-6; tentative D call: TRBD1 (6 bases). Trimming took off 0 bases at V and 10 bases at J, with 13 bases between the two ends. Germline CDR1 reads SGHDN; CDR2 reads FVKESK. This CDR3 is 15 amino acids long. The CDR3 DNA follows: TGTGCCAGCAGCCAAGATCGGCAGGGGATATCACCCCTCCACTTT. Protein product: CASSQDRQGISPLHF.

This clone appeared once. A read error may account for a junction end that differs from germline. The gene calls are TRBV6-5 and TRBJ1-1; tentatively, D is TRBD1 (5 bases). This CDR3 is 15 amino acids long. The V gene's germline CDR1 is MNHEY and CDR2 SVGAGI. CDR3 amino acids: CASTYRWTQNTEAFF. In nucleotides, the CDR3 is TGTGCCAGCACTTACCGCTGGACACAGAACACTGAAGCTTTCTTT.

This sequence joins TRBV6-5 and TRBJ2-7; 11 bases map to TRBD1. The V and J ends lost 6 bases and 6 bases, in that order; junction bases with no gene match: 10. CDR3 length: 15 amino acids. In germline, CDR1 is MNHEY, CDR2 SVGAGI. The CDR3 region has the DNA TGTGCCAGCAGATGGTTAGATGGGACAGGGGGCGAGCAGTACGTC. Translation gives CASRWLDGTGGEQYV.

As to this clone: The junction departs from germline at one end; a sequencing error may be responsible. V is TRBV6-1 and J is TRBJ1-1; D unresolved. Germline loops: CDR1 MNHNS, CDR2 SASEGT. This CDR3 contains 15 residues. The CDR3 spells CASREVGGKDTEAFF. CDR3 sequence (DNA): TGTGCCAGCAGGGAAGTGGGAGGAAAAGACACTGAAGCTTTCTTT.